One and the same sample provided the 27 T cell receptor beta chains below, sequenced in a study of CD8 T cells in ankylosing spondylitis. Findings and limits, study-wide: Roughly eight highly homologous variants made up a TCR beta motif, and this motif appeared characteristic of ankylosing spondylitis blood.

These TCRs are of unknown antigen specificity. MiXCR, applied by TCRdb to the 5' RACE reads, yields one record per CDR3 protein. Of over 450,000 distinct CDR3 sequences in the sample, more than 9.5% were seen once. The sequenced material came from blood, either unsorted or a sorted T cell fraction (not recorded which). These receptors all come from a male donor with ankylosing spondylitis.

This clonotype was seen a handful of times. J is TRBJ1-1 and V is TRBV7-9, with no clear D. This CDR3 is 13 amino acids long. The V gene lost 5 bases and the J gene lost 5 bases, with 12 bases spanning the gap. The germline V gene encodes CDR1 SEHNR and CDR2 FQNEAQ (reference sequence). The CDR3 DNA reads as TGTGCCAGCAGCGCAGAGGGTCTTACTGAAGCTTTCTTT. Translation: CASSAEGLTEAFF. Based on the CDR3 plus reference TRBV7-9 and TRBJ1-1, the full variable domain is DTGVSQNPRHKITKRGQNVTFRCDPISEHNRLYWYRQTLGQGPEFLTYFQNEAQLEKSRLLSDRFSAERPKGSFSTLEIQRTEQGDSAMYLCASSAEGLTEAFFGQGTRLTVV.

The chain has TRBV6-1 and TRBJ2-5; D uncertain. Trimming pared 7 bases from V and 5 bases from J, leaving 14 bases between. CDR1 and CDR2 from the germline V gene are MNHNS and SASEGT. The CDR3 is 13 residues long. The CDR3 region has the DNA TGTGCCAGCACCCCGACACCTAAGGAGACCCAGTACTTC. It translates to CASTPTPKETQYF.

The V call is TRBV2, the J call TRBJ2-1, with TRBD2 identical over 10 bases. V shed 5 bases and J 3 bases; nucleotides not matched to a gene: 4. The germline V gene has CDR1 SNHLY and CDR2 FYNNEI. CDR3 length: 15 amino acids. This CDR3 is CASSLTSGDYNEQFF. CDR3 DNA sequence: TGTGCCAGCAGTCTAACTAGCGGGGACTACAATGAGCAGTTCTTC.

This clonotype has a count of ten or more. The CDR3, as DNA: TGTGCCAGCAGCTTAGAACCCACCGGGGAGCTGTTTTTT. This translates into CASSLEPTGELFF. The J gene is TRBJ2-2, the V gene TRBV7-2; D unclear. V lost 1 base and J 4 bases, leaving 4 bases between the germline ends. This CDR3 has 13 residues. Germline V CDR1 and CDR2: SGHTA, FQGNSA. The full variable domain, its missing parts supplied by reference TRBV7-2 and TRBJ2-2, is GAGVSQSPSNKVTEKGKDVELRCDPISGHTALYWYRQSLGQGLEFLIYFQGNSAPDKSGLPSDRFSAERTGGSVSTLTIQRTQQEDSAVYLCASSLEPTGELFFGEGSRLTVL.

V usage is TRBV5-6 and J usage is TRBJ1-2; D possibly corresponds to TRBD1 (5 bases). V lost 2 bases, J lost 1 base, and 9 bases lay in between. Germline assignment: CDR1 SGHDT and CDR2 YYEEEE. The CDR3 runs to 14 residues. The CDR3 sequence is CASSLETVNYGYTF. CDR3 coding DNA: TGTGCCAGCAGCTTAGAGACAGTTAACTATGGCTACACCTTC.

This clonotype showed up just a few times. The chain has TRBV21-1 and TRBJ1-1. TRBV21-1 is a recognized pseudogene. The CDR3 contains 13 residues. The CDR3 nucleotides are TGTGCCAGCAGCAAAAAGGCGAACACTGAAGCTTTCTTT. Protein: CASSKKANTEAFF.

This chain connects TRBV11-2 to TRBJ2-7, with no clear D. The CDR3 length is 14 residues. Trimming removed 0 bases from V and 2 bases from J, with 8 bases in between. CDR1 and CDR2 (germline): SGHAT, FQNNGV. The CDR3 here is CASSLDGGTYEQYV. Written as DNA, the CDR3 is TGTGCCAGCAGCTTAGATGGCGGAACCTACGAGCAGTACGTC.

This clonotype was seen many times. The J gene is TRBJ2-1, the V gene TRBV12-3 or TRBV12-4; the D is unclear. Trimming left V 7 bases short and J 2 bases short, with 12 bases between. This CDR3 is built from 14 residues. The chain's CDR3 is CASTLTETYNEQFF. For the CDR3, the DNA is TGTGCCAGCACCTTAACAGAGACCTACAATGAGCAGTTCTTC.

This clonotype was observed a handful of times. The rearrangement uses TRBV2 and TRBJ1-2, with D perhaps matching TRBD1 (6 bases). CDR3 size: 14 residues. The V end was cut by 6 bases, the J end by 7 bases, with 18 bases between. CDR1 SNHLY and CDR2 FYNNEI come from the germline V gene. The CDR3, as DNA: TGTGCCAGCAGACGGGGGGGCCCCTCCTCTGGCTACACCTTC. This gives the protein CASRRGGPSSGYTF.

This chain uses TRBV7-8 with TRBJ1-2; D is possibly TRBD1 (5 bases). The CDR3 is 15 amino acids. V was clipped by 5 bases and J by 4 bases, with 17 bases between them. The germline gives CDR1 SGHVS, CDR2 FQNEAQ. Written as DNA, the CDR3 is TGTGCCAGCAGCCCCCGTGCGGGGGAAGGCTATGGCTACACCTTC. Translation: CASSPRAGEGYGYTF.

The genes are TRBV10-3 and TRBJ2-2; 11 nucleotides line up with TRBD2. The germline gives CDR1 ENHRY, CDR2 SYGVKD. The CDR3 has 15 amino acids. V lost 5 bases, J lost 6 bases, and 5 bases stayed unmatched. This CDR3 is CAISTSGRGSGELFF. The DNA for the CDR3 is TGTGCCATCAGTACTAGCGGGAGAGGTTCCGGGGAGCTGTTTTTT.

This clonotype was observed a few times. V gene TRBV29-1 combines with J gene TRBJ2-1, with D maybe TRBD1 (5 bases). V gave up 6 bases and J gave up 0 bases, with 12 bases separating them. The CDR3 consists of 14 residues. The germline V gene encodes CDR1 SQVTM and CDR2 ANQGSEA. The CDR3 sequence is CSVAFRASYNEQFF. The CDR3 DNA reads TGCAGCGTCGCCTTCAGGGCCTCCTACAATGAGCAGTTCTTC.

The rearrangement uses TRBV30 and TRBJ1-6; no definite D call. CDR3 length equals 15 residues. Germline CDR1 reads GTSNPN; CDR2 reads SVGIG (reference sequence). V was trimmed by 0 bases and J by 7 bases, leaving 13 bases between them. The CDR3 region has the DNA TGTGCCTGGAGTGTACAGCAGGACGGCAATTCACCCCTCCACTTT. Its translation is CAWSVQQDGNSPLHF.

This clonotype has just a few counts. CDR3 nucleotide sequence: TGTGCCACCAGCGCCCTAGGGACAGCTTATAGCAATCAGCCCCAGCATTTT. As protein: CATSALGTAYSNQPQHF. This chain connects TRBV15 to TRBJ1-5, with TRBD1 matching over 7 bases. The CDR3 is made up of 17 amino acids. Trimming removed 5 bases from V and 0 bases from J; junction bases left unmatched: 10. Germline V gene data show CDR1 as LNHNV and CDR2 as YYDKDF (reference sequence).

This clonotype has only a few counts. The V call is TRBV12-3 or TRBV12-4, the J call TRBJ1-2; D ambiguous. CDR3 length: 14 residues. With 7 bases removed from V and 6 bases from J, the gap between germline ends came to 18 bases. The CDR3 loop reads CASTPRTGFNGYTF. Here the CDR3 DNA reads TGTGCCAGCACTCCGAGGACGGGGTTCAATGGCTACACCTTC.

The chain employs TRBV6-2 or TRBV6-3 and TRBJ2-7; D gene ambiguous. V gave up 6 bases and J gave up 0 bases, with 12 bases separating them. Germline loops: CDR1 MNHEY, CDR2 SVGEGT. The CDR3 spans 14 residues. CDR3 nucleotides: TGTGCCAGCAGGATCGGGTCCTCCTCCTACGAGCAGTACGTC. Protein product: CASRIGSSSYEQYV.

CDR3 DNA sequence: TGCGCCAGCAGCCAAGAAGGGCCAGGGTTCGCTGGAAACACCATATATTTT. It yields the protein CASSQEGPGFAGNTIYF. The chain joins TRBV4-1 to TRBJ1-3; tentative D call: TRBD1 (5 bases). V lost 0 bases to trimming and J lost 2 bases, with 14 bases between them. Germline V gives CDR1 MGHRA, CDR2 YSYEKL. The CDR3 contains 17 residues.

This clonotype was found a few times. The chain is built from TRBV6-1 and TRBJ2-1, with D perhaps TRBD2 (6 bases). The CDR3 consists of 12 residues. Germline CDR1 and CDR2: MNHNS and SASEGT. For the CDR3, the DNA is TGTGCTTTAGCGGAGTCCTACAATGAGCAGTTCTTC. It is translated as CALAESYNEQFF.

In its sample, this clonotype was seen many times. The chain is built from TRBV7-9 and TRBJ2-1; TRBD2 aligns across 8 bases. J gave up 7 bases and V 1 base, and 6 bases lay outside the gene matches. CDR1 and CDR2 (germline): SEHNR, FQNEAQ (reference sequence). The length of the CDR3 is 15 residues. The CDR3 spells CASSLEAGVPNEQFF. CDR3 sequence (DNA): TGTGCCAGCAGCTTAGAAGCGGGAGTACCAAATGAGCAGTTCTTC. Using reference TRBV7-9 and TRBJ2-1 for the parts outside the CDR3, the full variable domain is DTGVSQNPRHKITKRGQNVTFRCDPISEHNRLYWYRQTLGQGPEFLTYFQNEAQLEKSRLLSDRFSAERPKGSFSTLEIQRTEQGDSAMYLCASSLEAGVPNEQFFGPGTRLTVL.

There are many counts of this clonotype. This chain uses TRBV4-2 with TRBJ2-5; D possibly uses TRBD1 or TRBD2 (6 bases each). The CDR3 sequence is 15 residues long. CDR1 is LGHNA and CDR2 is YNFKEQ in the germline V gene. V was trimmed by 2 bases and J by 0 bases, leaving 10 bases between them. CDR3 DNA sequence: TGTGCCAGCAGCCAATTGAGGGGGGACCAAGAGACCCAGTACTTC. It translates to CASSQLRGDQETQYF.

The V call is TRBV20-1, the J call TRBJ1-6, with a weak D call TRBD1 (5 bases). Germline CDR1 is DFQATT and CDR2 is SNEGSKA (reference sequence). The CDR3 has 16 amino acids. V lost 0 bases and J lost 7, with 16 bases in between. CDR3 sequence reads: CSARDPMGGGNSPLHF. The CDR3 DNA follows: TGCAGTGCTAGAGATCCGATGGGGGGAGGGAATTCACCCCTCCACTTT.

This clonotype turned up a few times. The CDR3 DNA is TGTGCCAGCAGTTACGGGGGGCAGCCCCAGCATTTT. This sequence encodes CASSYGGQPQHF. This chain links TRBV6-2 or TRBV6-3 with TRBJ1-5; TRBD1 might be the D (5 bases). This CDR3 comprises 12 residues. Germline CDR1 and CDR2: MNHEY and SVGEGT. The V and J ends lost 2 bases and 7 bases respectively, with 6 bases between them.

This clonotype was seen more than once but under ten times. The CDR3 sequence is CASSDPVDYGYTF. In DNA form, the CDR3 reads TGTGCCAGCAGCGACCCGGTAGACTATGGCTACACCTTC. The chain uses TRBV7-9 and TRBJ1-2; the D is unclear. Trimming shortened V by 5 bases and J by 3 bases, and 10 bases separated the two germline ends. The CDR3 has 13 amino acids. Germline V gene lookup returns CDR1 SEHNR and CDR2 FQNEAQ (reference sequence).

This clonotype was detected only a few times. This chain joins TRBV6-1 and TRBJ1-3, with 7 bases fitting TRBD1. CDR1 MNHNS and CDR2 SASEGT come from the germline V gene. The CDR3 contains 14 residues. Unmatched junction bases numbered 4, after V lost 7 bases and J lost 1 base. In DNA form, the CDR3 reads TGTGCCAGCACCAGACAGGGATCTGGAAACACCATATATTTT. Encoded protein: CASTRQGSGNTIYF.

This clonotype was observed a handful of times. The J gene is TRBJ2-1, the V gene TRBV7-9; D perhaps matches TRBD1 (6 bases). The CDR3 runs 15 residues. Germline lookup yields CDR1 SEHNR and CDR2 FQNEAQ (reference sequence). Trimming took 5 bases from V and 6 from J, leaving 17 bases between them. CDR3 loop: CASSNPRGFGNEQFF. The CDR3 DNA reads as TGTGCCAGCAGCAACCCCAGGGGCTTCGGCAATGAGCAGTTCTTC.

This clonotype was detected a few times. V and J are TRBV20-1 and TRBJ1-5, with 7 bases identical to TRBD1. Per germline, CDR1 DFQATT and CDR2 SNEGSKA (reference sequence). The CDR3 spans 13 residues. J was trimmed by 1 base and V by 7 bases; bases with no gene match: 4. CDR3 protein: CSVPGQSNQPQHF. Written as DNA, the CDR3 is TGCAGTGTACCGGGACAGAGCAATCAGCCCCAGCATTTT.

This clonotype was detected a few times. The chain has TRBV3-1 and TRBJ1-1; D is unresolved. Germline V CDR1 and CDR2: LGHDT, YNNKEL (reference sequence). This CDR3 comprises 14 residues. Trimming removed 3 bases from V and 5 bases from J, with 13 bases in between. The CDR3, as DNA: TGTGCCAGCAGCCAGGGTCATATGGGGACTGAAGCTTTCTTT. It codes for CASSQGHMGTEAFF.